A selection of T cell receptor beta chains follows, all from one sample in a study of blood T cell repertoires in COVID-19. The table came from immunoSEQ multiplex PCR; TCRdb's copy has only in-frame clones and leaves some out. Of about 120,000 clones listed, 86% are singletons. Material: peripheral blood. These receptor sequences come from a man aged 40-49 years with acute or convalescent COVID-19. Both conserved end residues are part of each CDR3. The D gene is left open where the match is weak. A clone size is listed for some rows: how often the clone was seen (once, few, many), or a class if it is expanded.

clone_size,d_call,v_call,j_call,cdr3_nt,cdr3_aa
NA,NA,TRBV5-1,TRBJ1-1,TGCGCCAGCAGGACGGATAGCATGAACACTGAAGCTTTCTTT,CASRTDSMNTEAFF
NA,TRBD2,TRBV4-1,TRBJ2-3,TGCGCCAGCAGCCAAGTAATTAGCGGGAGGGGGGATACGCAGTATTTT,CASSQVISGRGDTQYF
NA,TRBD2,TRBV19,TRBJ2-2,TGTGCCAGTAGTATGGGGGGGACTAGCGGGAGCTCTCGCACCGGGGAGCTGTTTTTT,CASSMGGTSGSSRTGELFF
NA,NA,TRBV7-6,TRBJ2-5,TGTGCCAGCAGGGCCGAGCAGGTGGATTTGGTGACCCAGTACTTC,CASRAEQVDLVTQYF
NA,TRBD1,TRBV30,TRBJ2-1,TGTGCCTGGACGAGGGACAGCAATGAGCAGTTCTTC,CAWTRDSNEQFF
NA,NA,TRBV19,TRBJ1-3,TGTGCCAGTATTGGGACATCCACGAGCTCTGGAAACACCATATATTTT,CASIGTSTSSGNTIYF
few,TRBD1,TRBV7-2,TRBJ2-3,TGTGCCAGCAGCCTAATAGGGGGCGCAGATACGCAGTATTTT,CASSLIGGADTQYF
NA,NA,TRBV19,TRBJ2-4,TGTGCCAGTAGTATAGAAACAGGGCTAGCCAAAAACATTCAGTACTTC,CASSIETGLAKNIQYF
NA,NA,TRBV6-6,TRBJ1-4,TGTGCCAGCAGTTACTCGAGCGGCGAAAAACTGTTTTTT,CASSYSSGEKLFF
NA,TRBD1,TRBV12-5,TRBJ2-5,TGTGCTAGTGTCAATCACTTCGGACAGGGACGGGGGACCCAGTACTTC,CASVNHFGQGRGTQYF
NA,NA,TRBV19,TRBJ2-7,TGTGCCAGTAGTGCTTCCGGAGGGTCGAACGAGCAGTACTTC,CASSASGGSNEQYF
NA,TRBD2,TRBV5-1,TRBJ2-7,TGCGCCAGCAGGCCAACTAGCGGGTTCTACGAGCAGTACTTC,CASRPTSGFYEQYF
NA,TRBD2,TRBV5-1,TRBJ2-7,TGCGCCAGCAGCTTGAGGGCCCCGACTAGCGTCCCCCGAAACTACGAGCAGTACTTC,CASSLRAPTSVPRNYEQYF
NA,NA,TRBV29-1,TRBJ2-2,TGCAGCGTTGTACAACCGAACACCGGGGAGCTGTTTTTT,CSVVQPNTGELFF
NA,NA,TRBV10-1,TRBJ2-7,TGCGCCAGCAGTGAGGGAGCGGTATGGGACGAGCAGTACTTC,CASSEGAVWDEQYF
NA,NA,TRBV7-3,TRBJ1-1,TGTGCCAGCAGCTTAGGACAGATAATGAACACTGAAGCTTTCTTT,CASSLGQIMNTEAFF
NA,TRBD2,TRBV20-1,TRBJ2-1,TGCAGTGCCAATAGCGGGAGCAGGCAGTTCTTC,CSANSGSRQFF
NA,NA,TRBV30,TRBJ1-5,TGTGCCTGGAGTGGGGCAGAGTATCAGCCCCAGCATTTT,CAWSGAEYQPQHF